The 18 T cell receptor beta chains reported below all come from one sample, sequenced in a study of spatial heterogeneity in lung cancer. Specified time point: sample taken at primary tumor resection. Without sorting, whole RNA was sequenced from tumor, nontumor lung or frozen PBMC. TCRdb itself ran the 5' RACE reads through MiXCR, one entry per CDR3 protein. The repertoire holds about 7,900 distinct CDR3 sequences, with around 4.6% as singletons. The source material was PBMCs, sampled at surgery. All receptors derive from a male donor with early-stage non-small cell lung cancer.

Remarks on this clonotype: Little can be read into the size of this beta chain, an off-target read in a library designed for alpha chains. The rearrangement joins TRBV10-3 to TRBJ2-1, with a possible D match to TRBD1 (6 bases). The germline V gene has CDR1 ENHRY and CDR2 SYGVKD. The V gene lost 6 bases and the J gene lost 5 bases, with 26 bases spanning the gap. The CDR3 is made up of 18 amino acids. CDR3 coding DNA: TGTGCCATCAGCCTGGACAGCTTAGGAGGACCCTACAACAATGAGCAGTTCTTC. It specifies CAISLDSLGGPYNNEQFF.

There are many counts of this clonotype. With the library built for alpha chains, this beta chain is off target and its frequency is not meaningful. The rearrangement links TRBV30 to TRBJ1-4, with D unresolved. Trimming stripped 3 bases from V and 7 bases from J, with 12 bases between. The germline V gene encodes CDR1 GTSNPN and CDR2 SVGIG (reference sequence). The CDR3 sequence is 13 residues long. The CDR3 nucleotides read TGTGCCTGGAGATTATTCGACGGTGAAAAACTGTTTTTT. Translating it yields CAWRLFDGEKLFF.

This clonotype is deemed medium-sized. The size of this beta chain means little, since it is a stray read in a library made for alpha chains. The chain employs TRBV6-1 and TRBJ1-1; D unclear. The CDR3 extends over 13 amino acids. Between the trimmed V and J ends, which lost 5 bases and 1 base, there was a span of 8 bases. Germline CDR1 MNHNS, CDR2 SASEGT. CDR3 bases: TGTGCCAGCAGTAGTTACAGGAACACTGAAGCTTTCTTT. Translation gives CASSSYRNTEAFF.

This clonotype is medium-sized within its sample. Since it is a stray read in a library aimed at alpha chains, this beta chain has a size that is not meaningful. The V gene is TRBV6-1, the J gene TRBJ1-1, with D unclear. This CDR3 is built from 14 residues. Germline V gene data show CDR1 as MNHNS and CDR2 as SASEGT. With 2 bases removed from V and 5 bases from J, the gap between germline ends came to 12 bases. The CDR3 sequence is CASSEQQVFTEAFF. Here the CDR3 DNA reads TGTGCCAGCAGTGAACAGCAGGTATTTACTGAAGCTTTCTTT.

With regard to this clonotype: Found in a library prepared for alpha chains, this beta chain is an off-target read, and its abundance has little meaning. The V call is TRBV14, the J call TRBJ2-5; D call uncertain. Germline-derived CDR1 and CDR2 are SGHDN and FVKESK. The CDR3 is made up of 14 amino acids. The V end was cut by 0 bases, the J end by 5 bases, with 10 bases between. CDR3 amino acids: CASSQDWSRETQYF. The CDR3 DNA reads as TGTGCCAGCAGCCAAGATTGGTCAAGGGAGACCCAGTACTTC.

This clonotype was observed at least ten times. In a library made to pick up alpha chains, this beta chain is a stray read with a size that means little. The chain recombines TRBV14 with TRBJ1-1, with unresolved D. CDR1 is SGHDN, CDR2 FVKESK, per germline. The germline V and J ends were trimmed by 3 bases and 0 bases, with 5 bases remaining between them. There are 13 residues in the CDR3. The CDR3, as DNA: TGTGCCAGCAGCCAGACACTGAACACTGAAGCTTTCTTT. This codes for CASSQTLNTEAFF.

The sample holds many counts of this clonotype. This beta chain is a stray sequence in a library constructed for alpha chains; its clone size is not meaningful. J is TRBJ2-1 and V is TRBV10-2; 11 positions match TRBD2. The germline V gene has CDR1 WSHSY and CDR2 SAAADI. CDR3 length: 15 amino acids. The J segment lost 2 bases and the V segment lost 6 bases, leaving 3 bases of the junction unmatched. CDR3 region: CASRGSGGAYNEQFF. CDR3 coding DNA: TGCGCCAGCAGGGGTAGCGGGGGGGCCTACAATGAGCAGTTCTTC.

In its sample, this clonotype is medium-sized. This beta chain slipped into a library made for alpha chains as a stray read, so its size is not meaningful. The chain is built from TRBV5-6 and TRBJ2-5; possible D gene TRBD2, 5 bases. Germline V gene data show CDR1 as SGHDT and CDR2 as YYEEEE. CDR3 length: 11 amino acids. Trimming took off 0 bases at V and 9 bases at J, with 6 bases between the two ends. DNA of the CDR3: TGTGCCAGCAGCTTGGGGGAGTCCCAGTACTTC. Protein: CASSLGESQYF. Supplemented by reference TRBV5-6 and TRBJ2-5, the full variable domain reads DAGVTQSPTHLIKTRGQQVTLRCSPKSGHDTVSWYQQALGQGPQFIFQYYEEEERQRGNFPDRFSGHQFPNYSSELNVNALLLGDSALYLCASSLGESQYFGPGTRLLVL.

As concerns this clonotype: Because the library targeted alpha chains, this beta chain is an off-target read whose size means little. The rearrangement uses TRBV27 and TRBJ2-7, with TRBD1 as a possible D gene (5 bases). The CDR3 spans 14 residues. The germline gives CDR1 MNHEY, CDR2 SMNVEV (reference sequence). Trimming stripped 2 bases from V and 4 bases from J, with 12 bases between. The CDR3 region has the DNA TGTGCCAGCAGTTTACAGGGCCTCGCTTACGAGCAGTACTTC. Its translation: CASSLQGLAYEQYF.

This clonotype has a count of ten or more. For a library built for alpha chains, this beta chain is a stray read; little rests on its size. The CDR3 nucleotides read TGTGCCAGCAGCCGTCCAGGGGGCAAGAACACTGAAGCTTTCTTT. It encodes CASSRPGGKNTEAFF. The chain uses TRBV6-5 and TRBJ1-1; 8 bases match TRBD1. V lost 6 bases, J lost 1 base, and 7 bases stayed unmatched. This CDR3 region has 15 residues. Germline V lookup: CDR1 MNHEY, CDR2 SVGAGI.

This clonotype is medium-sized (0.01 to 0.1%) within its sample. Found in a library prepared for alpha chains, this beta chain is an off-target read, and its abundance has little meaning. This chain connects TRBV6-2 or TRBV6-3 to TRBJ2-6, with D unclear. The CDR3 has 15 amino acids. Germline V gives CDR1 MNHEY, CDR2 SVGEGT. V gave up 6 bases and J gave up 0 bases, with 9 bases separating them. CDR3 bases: TGTGCCAGCAGCGAGCCCAGCTCTGGGGCCAACGTCCTGACTTTC. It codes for CASSEPSSGANVLTF.

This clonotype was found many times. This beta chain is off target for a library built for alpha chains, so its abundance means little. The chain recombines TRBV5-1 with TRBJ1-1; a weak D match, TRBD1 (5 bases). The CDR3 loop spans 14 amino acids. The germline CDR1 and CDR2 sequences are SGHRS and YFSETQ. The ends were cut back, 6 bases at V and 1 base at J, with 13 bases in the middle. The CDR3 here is CASTRGNPNTEAFF. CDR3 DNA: TGCGCCAGCACGCGGGGGAACCCGAACACTGAAGCTTTCTTT.

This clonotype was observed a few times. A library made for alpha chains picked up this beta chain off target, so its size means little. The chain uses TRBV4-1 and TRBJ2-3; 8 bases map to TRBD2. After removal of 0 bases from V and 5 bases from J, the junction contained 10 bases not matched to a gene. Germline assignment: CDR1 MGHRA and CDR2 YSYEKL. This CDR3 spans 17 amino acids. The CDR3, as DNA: TGCGCCAGCAGCCAAGAGTCCCGCGGGGGGTGGAAAGATACGCAGTATTTT. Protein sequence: CASSQESRGGWKDTQYF.

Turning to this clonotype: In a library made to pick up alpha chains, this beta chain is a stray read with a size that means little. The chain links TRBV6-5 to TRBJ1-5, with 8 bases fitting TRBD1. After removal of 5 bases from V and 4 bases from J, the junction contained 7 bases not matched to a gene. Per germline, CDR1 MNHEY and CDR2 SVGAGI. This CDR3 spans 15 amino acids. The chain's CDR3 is CASSGTGYGNQPQHF. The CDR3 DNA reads TGTGCCAGCAGTGGGACAGGTTATGGGAATCAGCCCCAGCATTTT.

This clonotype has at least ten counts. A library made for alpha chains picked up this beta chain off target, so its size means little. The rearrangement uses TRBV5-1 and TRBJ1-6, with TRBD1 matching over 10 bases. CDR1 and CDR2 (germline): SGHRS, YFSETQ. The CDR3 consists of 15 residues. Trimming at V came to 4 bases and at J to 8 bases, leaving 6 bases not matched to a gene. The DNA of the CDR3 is TGCGCCAGCAGCATGGGACAGGGGAGCGATTCACCCCTCCACTTT. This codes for CASSMGQGSDSPLHF.

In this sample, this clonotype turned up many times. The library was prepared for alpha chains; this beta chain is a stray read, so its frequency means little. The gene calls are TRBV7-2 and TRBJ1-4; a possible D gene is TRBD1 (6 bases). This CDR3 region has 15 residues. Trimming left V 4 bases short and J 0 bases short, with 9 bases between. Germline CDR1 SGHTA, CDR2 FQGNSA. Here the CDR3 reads CASSSDSSTNEKLFF. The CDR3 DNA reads TGTGCCAGCAGCTCGGACAGCTCAACTAATGAAAAACTGTTTTTT.

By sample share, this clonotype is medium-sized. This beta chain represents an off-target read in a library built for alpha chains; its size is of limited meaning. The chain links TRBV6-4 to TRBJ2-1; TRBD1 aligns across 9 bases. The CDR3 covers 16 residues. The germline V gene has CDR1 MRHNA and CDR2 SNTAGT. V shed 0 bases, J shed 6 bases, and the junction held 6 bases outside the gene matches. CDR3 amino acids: CASSDSSGQGGNEQFF. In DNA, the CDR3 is TGTGCCAGCAGTGACTCTTCGGGACAGGGCGGCAATGAGCAGTTCTTC.

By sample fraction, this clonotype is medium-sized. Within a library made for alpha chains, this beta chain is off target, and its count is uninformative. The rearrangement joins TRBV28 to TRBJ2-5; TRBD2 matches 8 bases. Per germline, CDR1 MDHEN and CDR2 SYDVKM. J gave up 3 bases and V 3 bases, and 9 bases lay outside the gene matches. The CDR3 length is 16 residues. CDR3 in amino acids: CASSLLLAETEETQYF. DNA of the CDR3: TGTGCCAGCAGTTTGCTACTAGCGGAAACCGAAGAGACCCAGTACTTC.